A selection of T cell receptor beta chains follows, all from one sample in a study of T cells after yellow fever vaccination. Each CDR3 protein is one row after TCRdb ran MiXCR on the 5' RACE reads. Found here are a few hundred thousand distinct CDR3 sequences, around 4% of them singletons; the top ten hold less than 25%. This material consisted of PBMCs, taken on the day of the yellow fever booster vaccination. These receptors were obtained from a man aged 18-30 years who received the YFV17D yellow fever vaccine. Both conserved end residues are part of each CDR3. Fields, in order: V gene, J gene, D gene, clone size, CDR3 length, CDR3 DNA, CDR3 protein. D genes are given only for firm matches. Rows give clone size only sometimes, using once, few, many, or a class for an expanded clone.

v_gene: TRBV20-1; j_gene: TRBJ2-5; d_gene: -; abundance: many; len: 13; CDR3nt: TGCAGTGCTCAAGGGGGGGGTGCGGAGACCCAGTACTTC; CDR3aa: CSAQGGGAETQYF
v_gene: TRBV28; j_gene: TRBJ2-3; d_gene: TRBD2; abundance: many; len: 13; CDR3nt: TGTGCCAGCAGGCGGGGGGGCGACGCTACGCAGTATTTT; CDR3aa: CASRRGGDATQYF
v_gene: TRBV12-3/TRBV12-4; j_gene: TRBJ1-1; d_gene: -; abundance: many; len: 12; CDR3nt: TGTGCCAGCAGTTTTGACGGGAATGAAGCTTTCTTT; CDR3aa: CASSFDGNEAFF
v_gene: TRBV29-1; j_gene: TRBJ2-2; d_gene: -; abundance: -; len: 12; CDR3nt: TGCAGCGGGGGGCGATTCACCGGGGAGCTGTTTTTT; CDR3aa: CSGGRFTGELFF
v_gene: TRBV4-2; j_gene: TRBJ1-2; d_gene: -; abundance: few; len: 14; CDR3nt: TGTGCCAGCAGCCCCCACCCGGGGAGCTATGGCTACACCTTC; CDR3aa: CASSPHPGSYGYTF
v_gene: TRBV4-1; j_gene: TRBJ1-1; d_gene: -; abundance: few; len: 17; CDR3nt: TGCGCCAGCAGCCAAAGTTGGTCCCAGGCAATGAACACTGAAGCTTTCTTT; CDR3aa: CASSQSWSQAMNTEAFF
v_gene: TRBV5-1; j_gene: TRBJ2-7; d_gene: TRBD2; abundance: -; len: 14; CDR3nt: TGCGCCAGCGGGGGGGGTGGGATCACCTACGAGCAGTACTTC; CDR3aa: CASGGGGITYEQYF
v_gene: TRBV5-1; j_gene: TRBJ1-5; d_gene: -; abundance: many; len: 14; CDR3nt: TGCGCCAGCAGCTTGGCCGGGGAAGCCCAGCCCCAGCATTTT; CDR3aa: CASSLAGEAQPQHF
v_gene: TRBV7-2; j_gene: TRBJ1-4; d_gene: -; abundance: many; len: 15; CDR3nt: TGTGCCAGCAGCTTAGCATGGGGGGCTGGGGAAAAACTGTTTTTT; CDR3aa: CASSLAWGAGEKLFF
v_gene: TRBV10-3; j_gene: TRBJ2-1; d_gene: TRBD2; abundance: many; len: 15; CDR3nt: TGTGCCATCAGTGCGGGGACTAGCGAGGTCACGGAGCAGTTCTTC; CDR3aa: CAISAGTSEVTEQFF
v_gene: TRBV7-2; j_gene: TRBJ2-2; d_gene: -; abundance: -; len: 16; CDR3nt: TGTGCCAGCAGCTTAGCGTATGGGACGGAGGACGGGGAGCTGTTTTTT; CDR3aa: CASSLAYGTEDGELFF
v_gene: TRBV6-6; j_gene: TRBJ2-1; d_gene: -; abundance: many; len: 15; CDR3nt: TGTGCCAGCAGTTACGGGGGCCCGACCTACAATGAGCAGTTCTTC; CDR3aa: CASSYGGPTYNEQFF
v_gene: TRBV5-8; j_gene: TRBJ2-1; d_gene: TRBD1; abundance: many; len: 16; CDR3nt: TGTGCCAGCAGCATGTTACAGGGGGCGTTCAGGCATGAGCAGTTCTTC; CDR3aa: CASSMLQGAFRHEQFF
v_gene: TRBV15; j_gene: TRBJ1-4; d_gene: -; abundance: few; len: 14; CDR3nt: TGTGCCACCAGCAGAGTGGGGGGGAGGGAAAAACTGTTTTTT; CDR3aa: CATSRVGGREKLFF
v_gene: TRBV4-3; j_gene: TRBJ2-5; d_gene: -; abundance: many; len: 15; CDR3nt: TGCGCCAGCAGCCAAGACAGGGCGGGCCAAGAGACCCAGTACTTC; CDR3aa: CASSQDRAGQETQYF
v_gene: TRBV7-3; j_gene: TRBJ2-2; d_gene: -; abundance: -; len: 15; CDR3nt: TGTGCCAGCAGCTTAAATTGGCCAGGGGACTGGGAGCTGTTTTTT; CDR3aa: CASSLNWPGDWELFF
v_gene: TRBV12-3/TRBV12-4; j_gene: TRBJ2-5; d_gene: TRBD2; abundance: many; len: 13; CDR3nt: TGTGCCAGCAGCTTTAGCGGGGGCGAGACCCAGTACTTC; CDR3aa: CASSFSGGETQYF
v_gene: TRBV15; j_gene: TRBJ1-1; d_gene: TRBD1; abundance: few; len: 16; CDR3nt: TGTGCCACCAGCAGAGCATCCAGGGGGGGGAACACTGAAGCTTTCTTT; CDR3aa: CATSRASRGGNTEAFF
v_gene: TRBV4-1; j_gene: TRBJ1-5; d_gene: TRBD1; abundance: many; len: 16; CDR3nt: TGCGCCAGCAGCACAACCTCAGGGGGCCAGAATCAGCCCCAGCATTTT; CDR3aa: CASSTTSGGQNQPQHF
v_gene: TRBV20-1; j_gene: TRBJ2-5; d_gene: -; abundance: few; len: 14; CDR3nt: TGCAGTGCACCTAGGACGGTGTACCAAGAGACCCAGTACTTC; CDR3aa: CSAPRTVYQETQYF
v_gene: TRBV25-1; j_gene: TRBJ1-1; d_gene: TRBD1; abundance: -; len: 14; CDR3nt: TGTGCCAGCAGTGGGACAGGGCAAAGCTCTGAAGCTTTCTTT; CDR3aa: CASSGTGQSSEAFF
v_gene: TRBV6-6; j_gene: TRBJ2-3; d_gene: -; abundance: -; len: 16; CDR3nt: TGTGCCAGCAGCCGTGGGACTGCAGGCGGCACAGATACGCAGTATTTT; CDR3aa: CASSRGTAGGTDTQYF
v_gene: TRBV12-3/TRBV12-4; j_gene: TRBJ2-5; d_gene: TRBD2; abundance: many; len: 15; CDR3nt: TGTGCCAGCAGACCCGGGACTAGCGGGTTTGAGACCCAGTACTTC; CDR3aa: CASRPGTSGFETQYF
v_gene: TRBV14; j_gene: TRBJ1-2; d_gene: TRBD1; abundance: many; len: 13; CDR3nt: TGTGCCAGCAGCCATCAGGGGGCCTATGGCTACACCTTC; CDR3aa: CASSHQGAYGYTF
v_gene: TRBV3-1; j_gene: TRBJ1-5; d_gene: TRBD1; abundance: many; len: 15; CDR3nt: TGTGCCAGCAGCTGGGGACAGGGGGCGAGGCAGCCCCAGCATTTT; CDR3aa: CASSWGQGARQPQHF
v_gene: TRBV19; j_gene: TRBJ1-1; d_gene: -; abundance: -; len: 12; CDR3nt: TGTGCCAGTAGTCGACAGGCCTTTGAAGCTTTCTTT; CDR3aa: CASSRQAFEAFF
v_gene: TRBV30; j_gene: TRBJ1-5; d_gene: -; abundance: many; len: 14; CDR3nt: TGTGCCTGGAGTTTGGGATTTGGCAATCAGCCCCAGCATTTT; CDR3aa: CAWSLGFGNQPQHF
v_gene: TRBV18; j_gene: TRBJ2-1; d_gene: -; abundance: -; len: 15; CDR3nt: TGTGCCAGCTCACCACAGGCTAACTCCTACAATGAGCAGTTCTTC; CDR3aa: CASSPQANSYNEQFF
v_gene: TRBV5-1; j_gene: TRBJ2-2; d_gene: TRBD1; abundance: many; len: 15; CDR3nt: TGCGCCAGCAGCTCCGGACAGGGGTTCACCGGGGAGCTGTTTTTT; CDR3aa: CASSSGQGFTGELFF
v_gene: TRBV19; j_gene: TRBJ1-1; d_gene: -; abundance: few; len: 14; CDR3nt: TGTGCCAGTAGTATACTCAAGACGTACACTGAAGCTTTCTTT; CDR3aa: CASSILKTYTEAFF
v_gene: TRBV5-1; j_gene: TRBJ2-3; d_gene: -; abundance: many; len: 14; CDR3nt: TGCGCCAGCAGCTTTGGTGAATCCACAGATACGCAGTATTTT; CDR3aa: CASSFGESTDTQYF
v_gene: TRBV4-1; j_gene: TRBJ1-6; d_gene: -; abundance: -; len: 14; CDR3nt: TGCGCCAGCAGCCAAGATTGGAGTAATTCACCCCTCCACTTT; CDR3aa: CASSQDWSNSPLHF
v_gene: TRBV7-2; j_gene: TRBJ2-7; d_gene: TRBD2; abundance: many; len: 15; CDR3nt: TGTGCCAGCAGCCTACCTAGCGGGGGAGGTTACGAGCAGTACTTC; CDR3aa: CASSLPSGGGYEQYF
v_gene: TRBV3-1; j_gene: TRBJ1-5; d_gene: -; abundance: -; len: 14; CDR3nt: TGTGCCAGCAGCCAAGATAAGTCTCGGCAGCCCCAGCATTTT; CDR3aa: CASSQDKSRQPQHF
v_gene: TRBV20-1; j_gene: TRBJ1-5; d_gene: -; abundance: few; len: 13; CDR3nt: TGCAGTGCTAGAGGCAGTGACTATCAGCCCCAGCATTTT; CDR3aa: CSARGSDYQPQHF
v_gene: TRBV6-5; j_gene: TRBJ2-1; d_gene: TRBD1; abundance: few; len: 15; CDR3nt: TGTGCCAGCAGTTACTCTTGGACAGGGGACAATGAGCAGTTCTTC; CDR3aa: CASSYSWTGDNEQFF
v_gene: TRBV5-1; j_gene: TRBJ2-1; d_gene: TRBD2; abundance: few; len: 16; CDR3nt: TGCGCCAGCAGCCCCGCAGGACTAGCGGGGTTCCATGAGCAGTTCTTC; CDR3aa: CASSPAGLAGFHEQFF
v_gene: TRBV7-3; j_gene: TRBJ2-1; d_gene: TRBD1; abundance: many; len: 16; CDR3nt: TGTGCCAGCAGCTCGGGGACAGCCGGCCCCTACAATGAGCAGTTCTTC; CDR3aa: CASSSGTAGPYNEQFF
v_gene: TRBV12-3/TRBV12-4; j_gene: TRBJ1-3; d_gene: -; abundance: few; len: 16; CDR3nt: TGTGCCAGCAGTCTAGGGCCGGGGGGCGTTGGAAACACCATATATTTT; CDR3aa: CASSLGPGGVGNTIYF
v_gene: TRBV20-1; j_gene: TRBJ1-4; d_gene: -; abundance: -; len: 14; CDR3nt: TGCAGTGCTAGAGGCGTTGGGGAGAATGAAAAACTGTTTTTT; CDR3aa: CSARGVGENEKLFF
v_gene: TRBV20-1; j_gene: TRBJ2-5; d_gene: TRBD1; abundance: few; len: 13; CDR3nt: TGCAGTACCCAGACAGGGGGGTCAGAGACCCAGTACTTC; CDR3aa: CSTQTGGSETQYF
v_gene: TRBV5-6; j_gene: TRBJ2-1; d_gene: TRBD2; abundance: many; len: 15; CDR3nt: TGTGCCAGCAGCTTGATAGCGGGGGGGAACAATGAGCAGTTCTTC; CDR3aa: CASSLIAGGNNEQFF
v_gene: TRBV28; j_gene: TRBJ1-2; d_gene: -; abundance: few; len: 14; CDR3nt: TGTGCCAGCAGTTTCCCGGCTCGAGGGTATGGCTACACCTTC; CDR3aa: CASSFPARGYGYTF
v_gene: TRBV4-2; j_gene: TRBJ2-5; d_gene: TRBD2; abundance: few; len: 18; CDR3nt: TGTGCCAGCAGCCAAGGATGGTTAGCGGGGGATTCCGGAGAGACCCAGTACTTC; CDR3aa: CASSQGWLAGDSGETQYF
v_gene: TRBV7-9; j_gene: TRBJ2-7; d_gene: -; abundance: many; len: 15; CDR3nt: TGTGCCAGCAGCGGCCAAGGGAGGCGGTCCTACGAGCAGTACTTC; CDR3aa: CASSGQGRRSYEQYF
v_gene: TRBV5-4; j_gene: TRBJ2-2; d_gene: -; abundance: many; len: 15; CDR3nt: TGTGCCAGCAGCTTGGAAGCTAGCGCCCCCGGGGAGCTGTTTTTT; CDR3aa: CASSLEASAPGELFF
v_gene: TRBV12-3/TRBV12-4; j_gene: TRBJ2-2; d_gene: -; abundance: many; len: 14; CDR3nt: TGTGCCAGCAGCCCCCAGGGCCCCGCCGGGGAGCTGTTTTTT; CDR3aa: CASSPQGPAGELFF
v_gene: TRBV9; j_gene: TRBJ2-3; d_gene: TRBD2; abundance: many; len: 16; CDR3nt: TGTGCCAGCAGCGCAACAAGCGGGGGGGCGGGAGATACGCAGTATTTT; CDR3aa: CASSATSGGAGDTQYF
v_gene: TRBV19; j_gene: TRBJ1-5; d_gene: TRBD1; abundance: -; len: 17; CDR3nt: TGTGCCAGTAGTATATCCCGACAGGGGGCTGGCAATCAGCCCCAGCATTTT; CDR3aa: CASSISRQGAGNQPQHF
v_gene: TRBV7-6; j_gene: TRBJ1-1; d_gene: -; abundance: many; len: 12; CDR3nt: TGTGCCAGCAGCGCAGGGAACACTGAAGCTTTCTTT; CDR3aa: CASSAGNTEAFF